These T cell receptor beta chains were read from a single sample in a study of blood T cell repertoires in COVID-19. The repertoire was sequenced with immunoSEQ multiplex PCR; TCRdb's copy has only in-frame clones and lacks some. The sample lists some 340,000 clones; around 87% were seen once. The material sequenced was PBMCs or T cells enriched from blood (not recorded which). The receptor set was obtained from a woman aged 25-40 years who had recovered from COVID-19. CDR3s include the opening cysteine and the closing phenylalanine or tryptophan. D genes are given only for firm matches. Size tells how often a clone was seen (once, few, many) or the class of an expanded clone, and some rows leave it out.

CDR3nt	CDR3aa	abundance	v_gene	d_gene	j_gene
TGCGCCAGCAGCGAGGACAGTGGATTGGGCTCACCCCTCCACTTT	CASSEDSGLGSPLHF	.	TRBV5-1	.	TRBJ1-6
TGTGCCAGCAGCTTAGTCCAGGGAGGTAATTCACCCCTCCACTTT	CASSLVQGGNSPLHF	once	TRBV7-9	.	TRBJ1-6
TGTGCCAGCAGCTGGCCGGGGTCCTCAGGAAACACCATATATTTT	CASSWPGSSGNTIYF	few	TRBV5-6	.	TRBJ1-3
TGTGCCAGCAGTCAACAGCTTGACTATGGCTACACCTTC	CASSQQLDYGYTF	.	TRBV6-5	.	TRBJ1-2
TGTGCCAGCAGCAGACCAGGACTAGCGGGGGGGCCGAGGGCCGGGGAGCTGTTTTTT	CASSRPGLAGGPRAGELFF	.	TRBV4-2	TRBD2	TRBJ2-2
TGTGCCAGCAGTTATTCCAGGGGCGTCGATACGCAGTATTTT	CASSYSRGVDTQYF	.	TRBV6-2/TRBV6-3	.	TRBJ2-3
TGCGCCAGCAGTGAGTCCGGGACTAGCTTGCAGGTCTTC	CASSESGTSLQVF	.	TRBV10-1	TRBD2	TRBJ2-1
TGTGCCAGCACCATGACCTTAGCGGGGCCCGGGTATCAAAACATTCAGTACTTC	CASTMTLAGPGYQNIQYF	.	TRBV5-5	TRBD2	TRBJ2-4
TGTGCCAGCAGCTCACTATCCCTGGGTGAAGCTTTCTTT	CASSSLSLGEAFF	.	TRBV11-2	.	TRBJ1-1
TGTGCCAGTACCCCCGACAGGTCCAATCAGCCCCAGCATTTT	CASTPDRSNQPQHF	.	TRBV19	.	TRBJ1-5
TGTGCCAGCAGTCAAGGGACAGAAGAGTACTTC	CASSQGTEEYF	once	TRBV25-1	TRBD1	TRBJ2-7
TGTGCCTGGAGTGTAATGGCGGGGAACACTGAAGCTTTCTTT	CAWSVMAGNTEAFF	.	TRBV30	.	TRBJ1-1
TGTGCCAGCTCACCTATGAACACTGAAGCTTTCTTT	CASSPMNTEAFF	.	TRBV18	.	TRBJ1-1
TGTGCCAGCAAGATTGGACCCAGGGACACTGAAGCTTTCTTT	CASKIGPRDTEAFF	.	TRBV5-5	.	TRBJ1-1
TGTGCCAGCAGCGTAAAGGCGGGGGGGCCGGGCGAGCAGTACTTC	CASSVKAGGPGEQYF	.	TRBV9	TRBD2	TRBJ2-7
TGCAGTGCTAGGAGGGAGGATGGCTACACCTTC	CSARREDGYTF	.	TRBV20-1	.	TRBJ1-2
TGCAGTGCCCCGGACAGGTCTGGCTACACCTTC	CSAPDRSGYTF	.	TRBV20-1	TRBD1	TRBJ1-2
TGTGCCAGCAGTTGGGACAGGGCAGGAGATACGCAGTATTTT	CASSWDRAGDTQYF	.	TRBV5-5	TRBD1	TRBJ2-3
TGTGCCAGCAGCCTCGGCCGGGACTCCAGCTCCTACGAGCAGTACTTC	CASSLGRDSSSYEQYF	.	TRBV3-1/TRBV3-2	.	TRBJ2-7
TGTGCAAGTCGCTTAGCGCGGCCTTATAGGGACAGGGGGGAGAACACTGAAGCTTTCTTT	CASRLARPYRDRGENTEAFF	.	TRBV12-2	.	TRBJ1-1
TGCGCCAGCAGCCAAGGTAGCGGGGGGCCCTCTGGGGCCAACGTCCTGACTTTC	CASSQGSGGPSGANVLTF	.	TRBV4-1	TRBD2	TRBJ2-6
TGTGCCAGCAGGCCAGACAGGGCAAGGGCCTTT	CASRPDRARAF	once	TRBV5-8	TRBD1	TRBJ1-3
TGCAGCGTCCTCGGACTAGCGGGGGAATCTGAGACCCAGTACTTC	CSVLGLAGESETQYF	.	TRBV29-1	TRBD2	TRBJ2-5
TGTGCCAGCAGCTTAGAAGTGGGGCCTCTGATATACGAGCAGTACTTC	CASSLEVGPLIYEQYF	.	TRBV7-6	.	TRBJ2-7
TGTGCCAGCACCCCTGGACAGGGAGACACTGAAGCTTTCTTT	CASTPGQGDTEAFF	.	TRBV6-5	TRBD1	TRBJ1-1
TGCGCCAGCAGCGATTCCGGGACTAGCGGCTCCTACGAGCAGTACTTC	CASSDSGTSGSYEQYF	.	TRBV10-1	TRBD2	TRBJ2-7
TGCGCCAGCAGCTTACAGGGGAATTTCAATCAGCCCCAGCATTTT	CASSLQGNFNQPQHF	.	TRBV5-1	TRBD1	TRBJ1-5
TGCGCCAGCAGCTCGGAGCCTGGAAACACCATATATTTT	CASSSEPGNTIYF	.	TRBV5-1	.	TRBJ1-3
TGTGCCACCAGCAGAGAGTGGGCTCTATCTGGAAACACCATATATTTT	CATSREWALSGNTIYF	.	TRBV15	.	TRBJ1-3